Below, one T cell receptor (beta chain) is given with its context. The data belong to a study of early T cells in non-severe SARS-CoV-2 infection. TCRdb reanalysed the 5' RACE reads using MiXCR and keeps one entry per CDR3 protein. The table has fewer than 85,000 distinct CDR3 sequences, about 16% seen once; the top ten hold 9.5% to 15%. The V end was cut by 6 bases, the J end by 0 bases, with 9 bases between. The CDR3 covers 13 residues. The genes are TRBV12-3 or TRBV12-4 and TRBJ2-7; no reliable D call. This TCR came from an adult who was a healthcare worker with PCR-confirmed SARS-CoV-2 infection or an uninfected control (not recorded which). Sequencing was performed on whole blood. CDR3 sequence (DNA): TGTGCCAGCAGGCCGGAGTTCTCCTACGAGCAGTACTTC. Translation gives CASRPEFSYEQYF.